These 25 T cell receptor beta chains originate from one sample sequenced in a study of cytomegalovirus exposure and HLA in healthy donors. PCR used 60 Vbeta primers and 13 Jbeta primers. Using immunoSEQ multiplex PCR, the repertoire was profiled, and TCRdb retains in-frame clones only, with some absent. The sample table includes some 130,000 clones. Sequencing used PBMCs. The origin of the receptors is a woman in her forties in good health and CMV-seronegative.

CDR3 protein: CASSYSEGTEQYV. DNA of the CDR3: TGTGCCAGCAGTTACTCGGAGGGTACCGAGCAGTACGTC. V and J are TRBV6-5 and TRBJ2-7, with a tentative D call TRBD2 (6 bases). V was trimmed by 0 bases and J by 6 bases, leaving 9 bases between them. Per germline, CDR1 MNHEY and CDR2 SVGAGI. The CDR3 is 13 amino acids.

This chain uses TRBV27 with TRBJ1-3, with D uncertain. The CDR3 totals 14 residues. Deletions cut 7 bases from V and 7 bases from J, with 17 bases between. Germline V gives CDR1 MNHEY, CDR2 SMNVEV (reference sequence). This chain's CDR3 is CASKPDATRNTIYF. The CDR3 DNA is TGTGCCAGCAAGCCGGACGCGACTAGGAACACCATATATTTT.

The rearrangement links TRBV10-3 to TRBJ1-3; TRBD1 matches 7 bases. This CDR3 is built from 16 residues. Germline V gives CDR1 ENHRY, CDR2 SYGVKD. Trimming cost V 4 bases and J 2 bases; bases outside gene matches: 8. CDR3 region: CAISGGRGPTGNTIYF. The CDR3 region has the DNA TGTGCCATCAGTGGTGGTAGGGGGCCCACTGGAAACACCATATATTTT.

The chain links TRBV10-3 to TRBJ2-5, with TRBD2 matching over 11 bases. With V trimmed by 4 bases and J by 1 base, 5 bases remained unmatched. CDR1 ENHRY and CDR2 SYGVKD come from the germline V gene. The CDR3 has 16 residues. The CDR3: CAISGTSGLSQETQYF. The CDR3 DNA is TGTGCCATCAGTGGGACTAGCGGGTTATCCCAAGAGACCCAGTACTTC.

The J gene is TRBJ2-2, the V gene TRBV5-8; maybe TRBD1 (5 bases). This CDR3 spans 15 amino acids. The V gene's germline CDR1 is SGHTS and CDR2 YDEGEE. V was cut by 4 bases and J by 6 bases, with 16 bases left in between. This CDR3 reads CASSAQGALAGELFF. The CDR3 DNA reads TGTGCCAGCAGCGCGCAAGGGGCCCTCGCCGGGGAGCTGTTTTTT.

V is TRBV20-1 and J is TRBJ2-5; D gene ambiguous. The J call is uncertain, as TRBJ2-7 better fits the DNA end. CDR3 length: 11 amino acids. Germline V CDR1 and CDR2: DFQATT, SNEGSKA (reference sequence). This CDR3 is CSARDHYEQYF. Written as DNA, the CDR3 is TGCAGTGCTAGAGATCATTACGAGCAGTACTTC.

The CDR3 nucleotides read TGTGCCAGCAGTTACGGACAGGGCTATGGCTACACCTTC. It encodes CASSYGQGYGYTF. The genes are TRBV28 and TRBJ1-2, with 8 positions matching TRBD1. CDR3 length: 13 residues. Trimming removed 4 bases from V and 4 bases from J; junction bases left unmatched: 2. Per germline, CDR1 MDHEN and CDR2 SYDVKM.

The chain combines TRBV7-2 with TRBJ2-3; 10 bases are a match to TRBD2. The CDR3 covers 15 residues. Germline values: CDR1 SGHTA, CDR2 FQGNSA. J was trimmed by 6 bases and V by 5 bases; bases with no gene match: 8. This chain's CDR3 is CASSRDSGGLDTQYF. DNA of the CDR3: TGTGCCAGCAGCCGTGATAGCGGGGGGTTGGATACGCAGTATTTT.

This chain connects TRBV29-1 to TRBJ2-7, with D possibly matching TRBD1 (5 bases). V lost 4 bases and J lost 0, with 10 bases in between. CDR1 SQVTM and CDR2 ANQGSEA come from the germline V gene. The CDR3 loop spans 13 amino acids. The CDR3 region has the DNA TGCAGCGTTGGGACATTGCCCTCCTACGAGCAGTACTTC. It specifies CSVGTLPSYEQYF.

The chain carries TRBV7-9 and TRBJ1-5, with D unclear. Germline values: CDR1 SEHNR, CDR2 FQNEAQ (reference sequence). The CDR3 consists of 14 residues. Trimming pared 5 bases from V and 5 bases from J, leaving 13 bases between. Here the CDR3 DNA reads TGTGCCAGCAGCCCGATGACTAATTATCAGCCCCAGCATTTT. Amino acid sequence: CASSPMTNYQPQHF.

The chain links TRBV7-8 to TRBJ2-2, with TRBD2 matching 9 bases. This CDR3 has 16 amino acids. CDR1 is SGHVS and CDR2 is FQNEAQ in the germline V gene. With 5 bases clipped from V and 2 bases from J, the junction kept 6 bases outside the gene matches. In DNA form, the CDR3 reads TGTGCCAGCAGCCTTAGCGGGGGCCCTAACACCGGGGAGCTGTTTTTT. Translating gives CASSLSGGPNTGELFF.

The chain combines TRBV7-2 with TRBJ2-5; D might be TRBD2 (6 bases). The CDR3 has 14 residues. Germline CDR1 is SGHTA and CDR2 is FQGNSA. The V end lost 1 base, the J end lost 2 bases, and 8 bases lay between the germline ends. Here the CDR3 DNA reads TGTGCCAGCAGCTTAGACCTAGCGCAAGAGACCCAGTACTTC. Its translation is CASSLDLAQETQYF.

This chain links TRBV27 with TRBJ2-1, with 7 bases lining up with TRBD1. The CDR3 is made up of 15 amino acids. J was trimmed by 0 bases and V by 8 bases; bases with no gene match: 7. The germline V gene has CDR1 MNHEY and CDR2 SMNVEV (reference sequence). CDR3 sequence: CASAPGQSSYNEQFF. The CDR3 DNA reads TGTGCCAGCGCCCCGGGACAGAGCTCCTACAATGAGCAGTTCTTC.

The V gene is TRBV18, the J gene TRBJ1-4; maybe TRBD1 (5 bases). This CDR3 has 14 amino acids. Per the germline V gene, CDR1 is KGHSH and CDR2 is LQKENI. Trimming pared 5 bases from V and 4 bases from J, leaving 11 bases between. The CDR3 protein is CASSGDSFNEKLFF. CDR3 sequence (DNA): TGTGCCAGCTCAGGCGACAGCTTTAATGAAAAACTGTTTTTT.

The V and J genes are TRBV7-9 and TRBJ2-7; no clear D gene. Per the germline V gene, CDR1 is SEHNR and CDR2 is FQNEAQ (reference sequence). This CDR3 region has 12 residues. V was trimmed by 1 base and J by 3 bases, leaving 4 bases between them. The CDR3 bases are TGTGCCAGCAGCTTAGGGAGCTACGAGCAGTACGTC. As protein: CASSLGSYEQYV.

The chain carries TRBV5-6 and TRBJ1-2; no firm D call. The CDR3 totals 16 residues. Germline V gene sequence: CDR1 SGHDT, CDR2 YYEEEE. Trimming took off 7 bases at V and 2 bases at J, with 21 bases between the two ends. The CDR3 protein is CASLIVGATYNYGYTF. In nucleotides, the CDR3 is TGTGCCAGCCTGATAGTGGGCGCAACCTACAACTATGGCTACACCTTC.

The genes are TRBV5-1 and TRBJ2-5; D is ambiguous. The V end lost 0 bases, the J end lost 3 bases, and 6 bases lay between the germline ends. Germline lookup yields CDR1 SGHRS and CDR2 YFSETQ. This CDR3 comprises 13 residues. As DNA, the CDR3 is TGCGCCAGCAGCTTGGGTACAGAAGAGACCCAGTACTTC. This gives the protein CASSLGTEETQYF.

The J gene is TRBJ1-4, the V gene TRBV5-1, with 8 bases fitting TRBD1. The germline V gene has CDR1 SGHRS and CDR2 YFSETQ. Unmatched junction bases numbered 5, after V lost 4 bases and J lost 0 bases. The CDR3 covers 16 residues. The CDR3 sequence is CASSPGQVATNEKLFF. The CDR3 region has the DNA TGCGCCAGCAGCCCGGGACAGGTCGCAACTAATGAAAAACTGTTTTTT.

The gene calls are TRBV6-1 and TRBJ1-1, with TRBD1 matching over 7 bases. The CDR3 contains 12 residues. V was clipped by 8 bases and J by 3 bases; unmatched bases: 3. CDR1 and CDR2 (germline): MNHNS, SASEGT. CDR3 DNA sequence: TGTGCCAGCGGAGGGGGCCACACTGAAGCTTTCTTT. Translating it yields CASGGGHTEAFF.

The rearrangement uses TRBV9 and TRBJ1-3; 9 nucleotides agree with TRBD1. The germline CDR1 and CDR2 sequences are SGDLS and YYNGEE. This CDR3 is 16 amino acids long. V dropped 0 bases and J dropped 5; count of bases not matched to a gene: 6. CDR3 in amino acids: CASSVARTGDRNTIYF. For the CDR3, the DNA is TGTGCCAGCAGCGTAGCAAGGACAGGGGATAGAAACACCATATATTTT.

Here the CDR3 DNA reads TGTGCCAGCAGCTCGCACAGGGCCAATTCACCCCTCCACTTT. Translated, it gives CASSSHRANSPLHF. The chain links TRBV28 to TRBJ1-6, with D perhaps matching TRBD1 (6 bases). Germline loops: CDR1 MDHEN, CDR2 SYDVKM. Trimming took off 6 bases at V and 7 bases at J, with 13 bases between the two ends. The CDR3 totals 14 residues.

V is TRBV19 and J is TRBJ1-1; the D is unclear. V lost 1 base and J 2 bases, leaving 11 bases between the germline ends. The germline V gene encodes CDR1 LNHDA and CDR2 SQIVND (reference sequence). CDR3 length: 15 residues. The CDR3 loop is CASSIGTVLNTEAFF. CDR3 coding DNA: TGTGCCAGTAGTATAGGAACAGTCCTTAACACTGAAGCTTTCTTT.

This CDR3 reads CASSERVTYNEQFF. As DNA, the CDR3 is TGTGCCAGTTCAGAGCGGGTCACCTACAATGAGCAGTTCTTC. V is TRBV6-6 and J is TRBJ2-1; TRBD2 might be the D (6 bases). Germline V gene sequence: CDR1 MNHNY, CDR2 SVGAGI (reference sequence). Trimming took off 9 bases at V and 2 bases at J, with 14 bases between the two ends. This CDR3 spans 14 amino acids.

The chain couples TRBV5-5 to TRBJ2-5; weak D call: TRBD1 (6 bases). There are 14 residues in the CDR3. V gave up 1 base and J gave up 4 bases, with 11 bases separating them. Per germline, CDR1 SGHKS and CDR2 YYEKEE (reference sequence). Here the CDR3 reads CASSLLQGGETQYF. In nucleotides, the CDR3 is TGTGCCAGCAGCTTGTTACAGGGCGGAGAGACCCAGTACTTC.

The CDR3 loop reads CASSEIRGQGGELFF. The CDR3 nucleotides are TGTGCCAGCAGTGAAATCAGGGGGCAAGGCGGGGAGCTGTTTTTT. The J gene is TRBJ2-2, the V gene TRBV2; 8 bases agree with TRBD1. V lost 2 bases to trimming and J lost 7 bases; unmatched junction nucleotides: 6. The CDR3 extends over 15 amino acids. Germline values: CDR1 SNHLY, CDR2 FYNNEI.